This T cell receptor (beta chain) was captured by sequencing in a study of somatic mutations in cytotoxic T cells in rheumatoid arthritis. About this clone: Its target is not known.

The V end was cut by 3 bases, the J end by 0 bases, with 13 bases between. CDR1 is SGHDT and CDR2 is YYEEEE in the germline V gene. This CDR3 region has 16 residues. Study results and caveats: Slight TRBV07 underrepresentation in rheumatoid arthritis patients went unadjusted for multiple comparisons. CD8+ T-cell clonality did not differ significantly between rheumatoid arthritis patients and age-matched healthy controls. With age, CD8+ clonality increased in rheumatoid arthritis patients, whereas no such increase appeared in healthy controls. In the expanded CD8+ clones, the antigen targets remained unknown.

Here immunoSEQ multiplex PCR was the method, and the copy in TCRdb shows in-frame clones only, minus some. The sample contains approximately 18,000 clones, 70% to 90% of which appear only once. Source material: CD8+ T cells sorted from blood. The receptor comes from a man aged 35 to 55 in good health. The chain has TRBV5-6 and TRBJ1-5; D gene ambiguous. CDR3 nucleotide sequence: TGTGCCAGCAGCTCCTGGGCTCCATATAGCAATCAGCCCCAGCATTTT. Translation gives CASSSWAPYSNQPQHF.